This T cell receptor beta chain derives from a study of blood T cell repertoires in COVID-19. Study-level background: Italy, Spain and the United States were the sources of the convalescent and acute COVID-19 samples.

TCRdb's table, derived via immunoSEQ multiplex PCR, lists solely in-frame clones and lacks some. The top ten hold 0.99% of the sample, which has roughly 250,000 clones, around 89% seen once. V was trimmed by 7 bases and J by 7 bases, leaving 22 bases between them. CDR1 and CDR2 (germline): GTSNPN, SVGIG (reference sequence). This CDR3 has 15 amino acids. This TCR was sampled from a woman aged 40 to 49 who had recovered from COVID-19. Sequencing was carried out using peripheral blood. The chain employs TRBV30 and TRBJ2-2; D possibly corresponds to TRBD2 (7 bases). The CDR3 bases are TGTGCCTCCCAGAGGTGGGGGGGACACGGCGGGGAGCTGTTTTTT. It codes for CASQRWGGHGGELFF.